Shown below are 22 T cell receptor beta chains from a single sample sequenced in a study of T-cell reconstitution after alpha-beta-depleted transplantation in children (TCRdb year 2016). What this sample's treatment or condition label stands for: allogeneic hematopoietic cell transplantation with graft depleted of TCRalphabeta T cells and CD19 B cells. Libraries were made using PCR. Sequencing used an Illumina HiSeq 2500. TCR libraries were prepared with molecular barcoding, using unique molecular identifiers to normalize TCRbeta repertoire quantification. TCRdb reanalyzed the raw reads on its own, using fastp at Q25 for trimming and MiXCR for clone calling, and kept in-frame beta chains. Every CDR3 protein is listed once, alongside the most common genes and DNA of its rows. The sample includes roughly 280,000 distinct CDR3 sequences, with about 9.9% observed a single time. The top ten clonotypes cover about 20% of the sample.

Sample: peripheral blood, taken 180 days after TCRalphabeta/CD19-depleted stem cell transplant. The receptor set was obtained from a male patient aged 2 to 9 who had a stem cell transplant for chronic granulomatous disease, so the T cells may come from the graft donor.

The chain links TRBV19 to TRBJ2-1; either TRBD1 or TRBD2 may fit D (6 bases each). Germline V CDR1 and CDR2: LNHDA, SQIVND (reference sequence). This CDR3 comprises 14 residues. With 3 bases removed from V and 9 bases from J, the gap between germline ends came to 15 bases. CDR3 protein: CASSIGGPGGEQFF. CDR3 sequence (DNA): TGTGCCAGTAGTATTGGGGGGCCCGGGGGTGAGCAGTTCTTC.

This clonotype has a count of ten or more. Here the CDR3 reads CSVTRGLSTDTQYF. In DNA form, the CDR3 reads TGCAGTGTCACTCGCGGACTATCCACAGATACGCAGTATTTT. This chain connects TRBV20-1 to TRBJ2-3; the D gene is possibly TRBD2 (6 bases). V lost 7 bases to trimming and J lost 2 bases, with 16 bases between them. The CDR3 is made up of 14 amino acids. Germline CDR1 is DFQATT and CDR2 is SNEGSKA (reference sequence).

This clonotype was detected ten times or more. This chain joins TRBV15 and TRBJ2-1, with a tentative D call TRBD2 (6 bases). V was pared by 0 bases and J by 9 bases, with 18 bases between. The length of the CDR3 is 16 residues. Germline assignment: CDR1 LNHNV and CDR2 YYDKDF (reference sequence). CDR3 protein: CATSRDWGDPPGEQFF. The DNA for the CDR3 is TGTGCCACCAGCAGAGATTGGGGGGACCCGCCCGGTGAGCAGTTCTTC.

The sample holds many counts of this clonotype. The gene calls are TRBV6-2 or TRBV6-3 and TRBJ2-2, with D possibly TRBD2 on 6 matching bases. CDR1 and CDR2 from the germline V gene are MNHEY and SVGEGT. Trimming took 8 bases from V and 3 from J, leaving 16 bases between them. CDR3 length equals 15 residues. The CDR3 is CASRPGSKDTGELFF. The CDR3, as DNA: TGTGCCAGCCGCCCCGGGAGCAAGGACACCGGGGAGCTGTTTTTT.

This clonotype was observed many times. The rearrangement joins TRBV12-3 or TRBV12-4 to TRBJ2-5; D possibly corresponds to TRBD1 (6 bases). The length of the CDR3 is 15 residues. V was pared by 5 bases and J by 1 base, with 14 bases between. The CDR3 here is CASSITTGIQETQYF. Here the CDR3 DNA reads TGTGCCAGCAGTATAACAACAGGGATCCAAGAGACCCAGTACTTC.

This clonotype was recorded once. Possible read error: a much larger clone is one base away. V and J are TRBV10-3 and TRBJ1-2, with D unresolved. Germline V gene sequence: CDR1 ENHRY, CDR2 SYGVKD. Trimming pared 10 bases from V and 4 bases from J, leaving 22 bases between. The CDR3 has 15 amino acids. The CDR3 DNA sequence: TGTGCCACAAACTCGGACGGCGGTCATGCCTATGGCTACACCTTC. Translating gives CATNSDGGHAYGYTF.

This clonotype was seen ten or more times. V is TRBV5-8 and J is TRBJ1-5; D is possibly TRBD1 (5 bases). This CDR3 has 16 amino acids. Germline assignment: CDR1 SGHTS and CDR2 YDEGEE. Trimming took off 0 bases at V and 3 bases at J, with 13 bases between the two ends. The CDR3 DNA reads as TGTGCCAGCAGCTTGGCGGGGCAGTACCACAATCAGCCCCAGCATTTT. This sequence encodes CASSLAGQYHNQPQHF.

The V call is TRBV9, the J call TRBJ2-3, with TRBD1 matching 10 bases. Germline V lookup: CDR1 SGDLS, CDR2 YYNGEE. The V segment lost 3 bases and the J segment 4 bases; nucleotides outside the gene matches: 5. The CDR3 length is 15 residues. The DNA of the CDR3 is TGTGCCAGCAGCGGCGACAGGGGGCGACCAGATACGCAGTATTTT. Its translation is CASSGDRGRPDTQYF. Together with reference TRBV9 and TRBJ2-3, the CDR3 gives the full variable domain: DSGVTQTPKHLITATGQRVTLRCSPRSGDLSVYWYQQSLDQGLQFLIQYYNGEERAKGNILERFSAQQFPDLHSELNLSSLELGDSALYFCASSGDRGRPDTQYFGPGTRLTVL.

In this sample, this clonotype turned up many times. CDR3 coding DNA: TGTGCCAGCAGTACCTTAAAGCGGGGGGGCGGAGAGACCCAGTACTTC. It encodes CASSTLKRGGGETQYF. This chain connects TRBV6-5 to TRBJ2-5; the match to TRBD2 covers 10 bases. The CDR3 length is 16 residues. Germline assignment: CDR1 MNHEY and CDR2 SVGAGI. The V and J ends lost 5 bases and 4 bases, in that order; junction bases with no gene match: 10.

As regards this clonotype: Just one base apart from a much larger clone, this may be a read error. The J gene is TRBJ2-2, the V gene TRBV24-1, with D possibly being TRBD1 (6 bases). The CDR3 is made up of 14 amino acids. Looked up from germline, CDR1 is KGHDR and CDR2 is SFDVKD. V gave up 7 bases and J gave up 2 bases, with 10 bases separating them. The CDR3 region is CATSGQPNTGELFF. The CDR3 DNA reads TGTGCCACCAGCGGACAGCCCAACACCGGGGAGCTGTTTTTT.

This clonotype was counted ten times or more. The chain recombines TRBV7-2 with TRBJ1-5, with a tentative D call TRBD1 (6 bases). The CDR3 sequence is 14 residues long. The germline V and J ends were trimmed by 5 bases and 7 bases, with 15 bases remaining between them. Looked up from germline, CDR1 is SGHTA and CDR2 is FQGNSA. The CDR3 bases are TGTGCCAGCAGCGGAACAGGGCCGGGGCAGCCCCAGCATTTT. As protein: CASSGTGPGQPQHF.

This clonotype was seen many times. The rearrangement links TRBV11-2 to TRBJ2-7, with TRBD2 matching over 8 bases. Germline V lookup: CDR1 SGHAT, CDR2 FQNNGV. There are 15 residues in the CDR3. Trimming cost V 5 bases and J 7 bases; bases outside gene matches: 13. CDR3 DNA sequence: TGTGCCAGCAGCATCAGCGGGACTCGGGAGGGGGAGCAGTACTTC. It translates to CASSISGTREGEQYF.

Note on this clonotype: A much larger clone lies one base from this, so it may be a read error. The chain employs TRBV29-1 and TRBJ2-1; no clear D. The CDR3 is 15 residues long. CDR1 and CDR2 from the germline V gene are SQVTM and ANQGSEA. The CDR3 is CSVEVHPGDDNEQLF. CDR3 sequence (DNA): TGCAGCGTTGAAGTCCACCCAGGCGATGACAATGAGCAGTTATTC.

This clonotype was found many times. The genes are TRBV12-3 or TRBV12-4 and TRBJ1-2; a weak D match, TRBD1 (5 bases). The CDR3 runs 14 residues. Trimming shortened V by 1 base and J by 0 bases, and 6 bases separated the two germline ends. The CDR3: CASSLGGSNYGYTF. The CDR3 DNA follows: TGTGCCAGCAGTTTAGGGGGGTCTAACTATGGCTACACCTTC.

This clonotype was counted ten times or more. The chain joins TRBV20-1 to TRBJ1-3; D call uncertain. The CDR3 runs to 13 residues. V was pared by 3 bases and J by 1 base, with 7 bases between. Looked up from germline, CDR1 is DFQATT and CDR2 is SNEGSKA (reference sequence). The CDR3 is CSASVPSGNTIYF. The CDR3 nucleotides read TGCAGTGCTAGCGTCCCTTCTGGAAACACCATATATTTT.

This clonotype was observed a few times. J is TRBJ1-4 and V is TRBV25-1; D gene ambiguous. Germline-derived CDR1 and CDR2 are MGHDK and SYGVNS. The germline V and J ends were trimmed by 0 bases and 0 bases, with 14 bases remaining between them. This CDR3 contains 18 residues. In DNA form, the CDR3 reads TGTGCCAGCAGTGAATATACCCCCCAGGTTGCAACTAATGAAAAACTGTTTTTT. Translated, it gives CASSEYTPQVATNEKLFF.

This clonotype came up a few times. The chain has TRBV14 and TRBJ2-2; D is unresolved. Germline V gene data show CDR1 as SGHDN and CDR2 as FVKESK. This CDR3 has 17 residues. V lost 1 base, J lost 0 bases, and 12 bases lay in between. This chain's CDR3 is CASSQGPLRSNTGELFF. In DNA form, the CDR3 reads TGTGCCAGCAGCCAAGGGCCGCTTCGATCGAACACCGGGGAGCTGTTTTTT.

This clonotype was recorded many times. The chain employs TRBV5-1 and TRBJ2-1; possibly TRBD1 or TRBD2 for D (6 bases each). Germline assignment: CDR1 SGHRS and CDR2 YFSETQ. The length of the CDR3 is 14 residues. Trimming took off 4 bases at V and 5 bases at J, with 13 bases between the two ends. The CDR3 DNA follows: TGCGCCAGCAGCCGGGGGCCGCTTGACAATGAGCAGTTCTTC. This translates into CASSRGPLDNEQFF.

The chain combines TRBV5-6 with TRBJ2-1, with 10 bases identical to TRBD1. The CDR3 contains 16 residues. V lost 4 bases and J lost 4; bases outside the gene matches: 8. CDR1 and CDR2 from the germline V gene are SGHDT and YYEEEE. CDR3 region: CASSRDGTGAYNEQFF. The CDR3 bases are TGTGCCAGCAGCCGGGACGGGACAGGGGCTTACAATGAGCAGTTCTTC. Filled out from reference TRBV5-6 and TRBJ2-1, the complete variable domain reads DAGVTQSPTHLIKTRGQQVTLRCSPKSGHDTVSWYQQALGQGPQFIFQYYEEEERQRGNFPDRFSGHQFPNYSSELNVNALLLGDSALYLCASSRDGTGAYNEQFFGPGTRLTVL.

The table lists this clonotype with many counts. CDR3 in amino acids: CATRGGAENYGYTF. The DNA for the CDR3 is TGTGCCACAAGGGGCGGGGCTGAGAACTATGGCTACACCTTC. The chain links TRBV19 to TRBJ1-2; D might be TRBD1 (5 bases). This CDR3 comprises 14 residues. The germline gives CDR1 LNHDA, CDR2 SQIVND (reference sequence). The germline V and J ends were trimmed by 10 bases and 2 bases, with 17 bases remaining between them. Variable domain in full (rest from reference TRBV19 and TRBJ1-2): DGGITQSPKYLFRKEGQNVTLSCEQNLNHDAMYWYRQDPGQGLRLIYYSQIVNDFQKGDIAEGYSVSREKKESFPLTVTSAQKNPTAFYLCATRGGAENYGYTFGSGTRLTVV.

This clonotype was seen at least ten times. The chain combines TRBV20-1 with TRBJ2-1, with D possibly being TRBD2 (5 bases). The CDR3 length is 16 residues. Germline CDR1 DFQATT, CDR2 SNEGSKA (reference sequence). V gave up 0 bases and J gave up 0 bases, with 12 bases separating them. The CDR3 loop reads CSARDSGGGSYNEQFF. Here the CDR3 DNA reads TGCAGTGCTAGAGATTCGGGCGGAGGCTCCTACAATGAGCAGTTCTTC.

Turning to this clonotype: This may be a read error, as it is one base from a much larger clone. The chain combines TRBV7-2 with TRBJ2-3, with 14 bases matching TRBD2. The V gene's germline CDR1 is SGHTA and CDR2 FQGNSA. CDR3 size: 17 residues. The CDR3 DNA follows: TGTGCCAGCAGCCGCCGGACTAGCGGGGGGCCAACAGATACGCATTATTTT. It translates to CASSRRTSGGPTDTHYF.